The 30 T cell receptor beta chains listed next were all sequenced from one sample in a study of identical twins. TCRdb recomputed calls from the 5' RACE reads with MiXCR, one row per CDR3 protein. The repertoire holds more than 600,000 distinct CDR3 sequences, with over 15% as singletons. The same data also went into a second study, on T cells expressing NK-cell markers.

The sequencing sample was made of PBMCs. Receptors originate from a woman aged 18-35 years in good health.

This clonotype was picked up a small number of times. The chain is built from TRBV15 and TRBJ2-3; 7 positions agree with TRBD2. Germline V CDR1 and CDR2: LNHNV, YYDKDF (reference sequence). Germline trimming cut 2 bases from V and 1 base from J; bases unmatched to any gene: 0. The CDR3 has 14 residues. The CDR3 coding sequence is TGTGCCACCAGCAGACGGGAGGGCACAGATACGCAGTATTTT. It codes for CATSRREGTDTQYF.

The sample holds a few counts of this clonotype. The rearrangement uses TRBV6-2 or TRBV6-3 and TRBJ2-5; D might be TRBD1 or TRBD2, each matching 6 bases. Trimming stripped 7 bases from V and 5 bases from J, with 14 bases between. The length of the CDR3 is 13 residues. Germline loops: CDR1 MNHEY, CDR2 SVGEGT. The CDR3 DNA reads TGTGCCAGCATTAGAGGGGGGCGGGAGACCCAGTACTTC. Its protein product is CASIRGGRETQYF.

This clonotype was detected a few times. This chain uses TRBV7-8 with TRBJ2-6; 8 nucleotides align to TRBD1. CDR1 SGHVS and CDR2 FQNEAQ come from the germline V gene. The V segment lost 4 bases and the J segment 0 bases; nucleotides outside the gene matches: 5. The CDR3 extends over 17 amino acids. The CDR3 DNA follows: TGTGCCAGCAGCTCAGGGGGCCATAGCTCTGGGGCCAACGTCCTGACTTTC. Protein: CASSSGGHSSGANVLTF.

CDR3: CASSPLSVSGVYNEQFF. The DNA of the CDR3 is TGTGCCAGCAGTCCCCTAAGTGTTAGCGGGGTATACAATGAGCAGTTCTTC. This chain uses TRBV12-3 or TRBV12-4 with TRBJ2-1, with TRBD2 matching 8 bases. The length of the CDR3 is 17 residues. J gave up 4 bases and V 5 bases, and 13 bases lay outside the gene matches.

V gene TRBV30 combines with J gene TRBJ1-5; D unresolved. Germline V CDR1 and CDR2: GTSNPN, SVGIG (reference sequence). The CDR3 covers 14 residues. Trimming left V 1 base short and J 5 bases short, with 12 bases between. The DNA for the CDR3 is TGTGCCTGGAGTGCAAGTTCGAGGGATCAGCCCCAGCATTTT. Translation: CAWSASSRDQPQHF.

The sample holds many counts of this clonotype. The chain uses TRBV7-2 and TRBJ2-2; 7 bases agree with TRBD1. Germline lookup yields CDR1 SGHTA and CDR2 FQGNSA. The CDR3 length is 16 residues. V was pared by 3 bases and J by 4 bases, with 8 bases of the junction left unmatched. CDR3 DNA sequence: TGTGCCAGCAGCTTCCGACAGGGCTCGAGCACCGGGGAGCTGTTTTTT. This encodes CASSFRQGSSTGELFF.

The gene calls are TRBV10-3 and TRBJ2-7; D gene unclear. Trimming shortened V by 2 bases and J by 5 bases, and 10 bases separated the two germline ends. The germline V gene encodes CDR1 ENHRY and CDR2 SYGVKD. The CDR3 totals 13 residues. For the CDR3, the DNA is TGTGCCATCAGTGAGCTCAATTCCAACGAGCAGTACTTC. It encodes CAISELNSNEQYF.

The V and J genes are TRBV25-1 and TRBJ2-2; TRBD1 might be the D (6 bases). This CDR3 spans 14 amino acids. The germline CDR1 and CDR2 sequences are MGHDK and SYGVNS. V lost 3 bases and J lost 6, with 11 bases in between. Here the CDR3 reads CASSEPSGAGELFF. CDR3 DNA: TGTGCCAGCAGTGAGCCTTCAGGGGCCGGGGAGCTGTTTTTT.

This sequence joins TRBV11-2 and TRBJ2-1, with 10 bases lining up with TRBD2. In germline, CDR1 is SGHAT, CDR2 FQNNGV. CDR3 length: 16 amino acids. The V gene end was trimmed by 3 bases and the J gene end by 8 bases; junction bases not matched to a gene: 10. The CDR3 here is CASSLDSGRGSDEQFF. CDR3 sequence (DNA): TGTGCCAGCAGCTTGGACAGCGGGAGGGGCTCTGATGAGCAGTTCTTC.

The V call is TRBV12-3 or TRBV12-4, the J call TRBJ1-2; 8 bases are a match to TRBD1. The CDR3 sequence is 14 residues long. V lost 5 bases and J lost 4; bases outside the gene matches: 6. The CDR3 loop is CASSLLGTGYGYTF. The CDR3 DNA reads TGTGCCAGCAGTCTCCTCGGGACAGGCTATGGCTACACCTTC.

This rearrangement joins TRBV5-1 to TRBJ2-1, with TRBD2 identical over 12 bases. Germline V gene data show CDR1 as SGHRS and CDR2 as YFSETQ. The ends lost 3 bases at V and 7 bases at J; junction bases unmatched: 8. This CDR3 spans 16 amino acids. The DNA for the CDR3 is TGCGCCAGCAGCTCCCTAGCGGGAGGGCCAGGGAATGAGCAGTTCTTC. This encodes CASSSLAGGPGNEQFF.

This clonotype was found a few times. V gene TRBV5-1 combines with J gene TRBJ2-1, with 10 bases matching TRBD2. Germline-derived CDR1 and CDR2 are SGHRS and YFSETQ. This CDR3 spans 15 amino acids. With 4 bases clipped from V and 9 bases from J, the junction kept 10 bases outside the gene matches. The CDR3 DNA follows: TGCGCCAGCAGCCTAGCGGGGGCCGGGAGTGGTGAGCAGTTCTTC. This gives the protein CASSLAGAGSGEQFF.

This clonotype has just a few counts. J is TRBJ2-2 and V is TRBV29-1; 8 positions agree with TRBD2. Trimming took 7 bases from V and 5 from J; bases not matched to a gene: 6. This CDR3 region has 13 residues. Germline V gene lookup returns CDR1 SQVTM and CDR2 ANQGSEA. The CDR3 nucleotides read TGCAGCGGTTATAGCGGGAATACCGGGGAGCTGTTTTTT. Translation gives CSGYSGNTGELFF.

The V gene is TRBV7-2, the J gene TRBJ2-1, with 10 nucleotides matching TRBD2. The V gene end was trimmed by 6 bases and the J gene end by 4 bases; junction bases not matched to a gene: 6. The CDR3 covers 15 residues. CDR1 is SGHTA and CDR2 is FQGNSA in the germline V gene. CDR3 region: CASRKTSGFYNEQFF. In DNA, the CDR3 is TGTGCCAGCAGGAAGACTAGCGGGTTTTACAATGAGCAGTTCTTC.

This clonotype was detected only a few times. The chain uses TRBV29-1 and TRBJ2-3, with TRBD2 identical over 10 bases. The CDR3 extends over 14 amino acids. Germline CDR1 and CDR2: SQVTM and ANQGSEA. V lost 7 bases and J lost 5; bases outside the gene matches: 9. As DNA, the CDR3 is TGCAGCGCCATTCTAGCGGGAGTTCAAGATACGCAGTATTTT. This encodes CSAILAGVQDTQYF.

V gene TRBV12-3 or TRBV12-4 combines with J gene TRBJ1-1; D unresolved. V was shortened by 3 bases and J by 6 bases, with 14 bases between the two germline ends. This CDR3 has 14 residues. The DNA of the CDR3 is TGTGCCAGCAGTTTCTGGGGATCTAGTTCTGAAGCTTTCTTT. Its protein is CASSFWGSSSEAFF.

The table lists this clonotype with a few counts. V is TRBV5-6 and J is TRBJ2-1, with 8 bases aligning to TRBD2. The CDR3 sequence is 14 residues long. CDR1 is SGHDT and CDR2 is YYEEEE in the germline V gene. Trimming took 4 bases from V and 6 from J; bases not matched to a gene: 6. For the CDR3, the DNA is TGTGCCAGCAGCAACCCGGGACTAGGCAATGAGCAGTTCTTC. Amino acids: CASSNPGLGNEQFF.

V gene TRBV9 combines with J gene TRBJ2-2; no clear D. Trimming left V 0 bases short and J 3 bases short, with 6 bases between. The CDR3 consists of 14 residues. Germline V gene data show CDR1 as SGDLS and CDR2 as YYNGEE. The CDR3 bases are TGTGCCAGCAGCGTAGAAGCCCACACCGGGGAGCTGTTTTTT. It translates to CASSVEAHTGELFF.

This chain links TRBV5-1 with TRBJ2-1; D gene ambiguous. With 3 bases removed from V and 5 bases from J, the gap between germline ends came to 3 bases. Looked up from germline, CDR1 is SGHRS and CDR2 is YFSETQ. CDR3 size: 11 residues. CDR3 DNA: TGCGCCAGCAGCTGGCACAATGAGCAGTTCTTC. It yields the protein CASSWHNEQFF.

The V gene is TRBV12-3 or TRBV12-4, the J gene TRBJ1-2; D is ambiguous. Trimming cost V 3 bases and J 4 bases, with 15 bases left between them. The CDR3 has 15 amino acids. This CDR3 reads CASSFLGRPFYGYTF. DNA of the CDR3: TGTGCCAGCAGTTTTCTGGGCCGCCCGTTCTATGGCTACACCTTC.

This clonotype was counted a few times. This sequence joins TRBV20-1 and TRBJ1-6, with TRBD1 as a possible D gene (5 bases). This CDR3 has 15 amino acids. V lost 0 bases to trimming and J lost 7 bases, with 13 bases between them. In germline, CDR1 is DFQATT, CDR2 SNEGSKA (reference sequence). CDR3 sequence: CSARDMGTSNSPLHF. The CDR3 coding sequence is TGCAGTGCTAGAGATATGGGGACCTCGAATTCACCCCTCCACTTT.

The CDR3 nucleotides read TGTGCCAGCAGCTTATCATCGGGACTATATAGCACAGATACGCAGTATTTT. Residues: CASSLSSGLYSTDTQYF. The V gene is TRBV7-2, the J gene TRBJ2-3; 7 bases fit TRBD2. Germline loops: CDR1 SGHTA, CDR2 FQGNSA. Trimming cost V 2 bases and J 0 bases; bases outside gene matches: 8. The CDR3 extends over 17 amino acids.

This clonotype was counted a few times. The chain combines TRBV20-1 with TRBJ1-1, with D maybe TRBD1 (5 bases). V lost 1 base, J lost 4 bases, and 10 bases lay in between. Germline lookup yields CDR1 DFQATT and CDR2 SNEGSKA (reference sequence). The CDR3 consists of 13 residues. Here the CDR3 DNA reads TGCAGTGCTAGAGGGGCAAGGGGCACTGAAGCTTTCTTT. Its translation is CSARGARGTEAFF.

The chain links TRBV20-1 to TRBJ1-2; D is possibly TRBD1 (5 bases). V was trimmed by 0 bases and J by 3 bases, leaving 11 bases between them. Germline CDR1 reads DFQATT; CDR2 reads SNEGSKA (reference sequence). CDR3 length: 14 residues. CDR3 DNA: TGCAGTGCTAGAGACACAGGAGTAGACTATGGCTACACCTTC. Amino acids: CSARDTGVDYGYTF.

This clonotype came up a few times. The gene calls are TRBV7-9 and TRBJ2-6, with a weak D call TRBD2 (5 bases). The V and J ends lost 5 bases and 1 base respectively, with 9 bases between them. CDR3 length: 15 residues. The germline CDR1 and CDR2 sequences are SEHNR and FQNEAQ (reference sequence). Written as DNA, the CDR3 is TGTGCCAGCAGCGCCTGGACTTCTGGGGCCAACGTCCTGACTTTC. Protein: CASSAWTSGANVLTF.

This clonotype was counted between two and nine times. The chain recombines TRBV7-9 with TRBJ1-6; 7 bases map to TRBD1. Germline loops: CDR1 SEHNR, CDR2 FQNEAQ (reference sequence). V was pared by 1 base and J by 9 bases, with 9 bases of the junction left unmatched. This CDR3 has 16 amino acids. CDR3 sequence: CASSLGGAGGSSPLHF. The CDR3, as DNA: TGTGCCAGCAGCTTAGGGGGGGCAGGGGGTAGTTCACCCCTCCACTTT.

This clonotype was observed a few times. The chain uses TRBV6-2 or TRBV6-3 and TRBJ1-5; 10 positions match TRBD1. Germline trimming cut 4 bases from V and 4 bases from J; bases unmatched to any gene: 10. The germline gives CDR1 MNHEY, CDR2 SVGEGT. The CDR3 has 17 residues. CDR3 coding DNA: TGTGCCAGCAGTTCCGGGACAGGGGCCTTGCGGAATCAGCCCCAGCATTTT. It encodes CASSSGTGALRNQPQHF.

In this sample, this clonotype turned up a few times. CDR3 nucleotide sequence: TGTGCCAGTAGTATCTGGAAGCAAGAGACCCAGTACTTC. This codes for CASSIWKQETQYF. V usage is TRBV19 and J usage is TRBJ2-5; D gene ambiguous. The CDR3 has 13 residues. Deletions cut 3 bases from V and 2 bases from J, with 7 bases between. Per the germline V gene, CDR1 is LNHDA and CDR2 is SQIVND (reference sequence).

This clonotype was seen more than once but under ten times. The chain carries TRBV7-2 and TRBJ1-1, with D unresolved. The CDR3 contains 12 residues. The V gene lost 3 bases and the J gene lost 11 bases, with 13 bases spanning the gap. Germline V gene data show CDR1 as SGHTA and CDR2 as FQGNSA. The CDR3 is CASSFTLLGAFF. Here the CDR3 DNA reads TGTGCCAGCAGCTTTACACTCCTCGGGGCTTTCTTT.

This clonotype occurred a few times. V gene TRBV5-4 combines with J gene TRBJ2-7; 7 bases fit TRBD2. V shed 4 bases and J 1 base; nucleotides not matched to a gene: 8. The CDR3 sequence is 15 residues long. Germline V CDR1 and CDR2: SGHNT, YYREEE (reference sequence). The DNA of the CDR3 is TGTGCCAGCAGCGGACATCTAGCGGATTCCTACGAGCAGTACTTC. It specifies CASSGHLADSYEQYF.